Described below is a single TCR beta chain sequence and its context. What it binds is not known. CDR1 is MNHNY and CDR2 is SVGAGI in the germline V gene (reference sequence). The CDR3 spans 16 residues. Trimming cost V 5 bases and J 4 bases, with 15 bases left between them. These data are taken from a study of T cell responses to AZD1222 COVID-19 vaccine. The study's findings and limits: Mostly white British, mostly female donors; authors suggested clonal diversity may be underestimated.

Profiling relied on immunoSEQ multiplex PCR, and the TCRdb table lists in-frame clones only, not all of them. The table has 150,000 to 200,000 clones, just over 90% seen once. The V call is TRBV6-6, the J call TRBJ1-6; D unclear. The sequences come from peripheral blood, collected 28 days after the second AZD1222 dose. The sequence came from an adult who received the AZD1222 COVID-19 vaccine. The CDR3 DNA reads TGTGCCAGCAGTCGCGAGGCCGCAGAGTATAATTCACCCCTCCACTTT. It specifies CASSREAAEYNSPLHF.